The text below deals with one T cell receptor beta chain. This sample stems from a study of patients and donors after allogeneic stem cell transplantation. TCRdb reprocessed the RT-PCR reads via MiXCR and lists one record per CDR3 protein. The sample has about a million distinct CDR3 sequences; roughly 18% are singletons. The V gene lost 2 bases and the J gene lost 7 bases, with 8 bases spanning the gap. Germline V gene sequence: CDR1 MGHRA, CDR2 YSYEKL. The CDR3 has 12 residues. The clonotype was recovered from a human donor who was either an allogeneic HSCT recipient or a stem cell or donor lymphocyte infusion donor (not recorded which). It is not recorded whose cells these are; they may come from a transplant donor. Sequencing used blood, either unsorted or a sorted T cell fraction (not recorded which). This chain uses TRBV4-1 with TRBJ1-1; D is perhaps TRBD1 (5 bases). The CDR3 sequence is CASSQLDSEAFF. The CDR3 nucleotides are TGCGCCAGCAGCCAACTCGACAGTGAAGCTTTCTTT.